The sequence of this TCR beta chain was determined in a study of Epstein–Barr virus B cells in breast cancer (dated by TCRdb to about 2021). Notes on the research overall: Control T cells were grown by the rapid expansion method using irradiated PBMC feeders, soluble OKT3 and IL-2 200 to 250 U/ml, and were harvested about 9-13 days after stimulation. A single-patient case report examined whether EBV+ B cells infiltrating the tumor shape the T-cell receptor repertoire in triple-negative breast cancer.

RNA from about 9.4e4 to 9.7e5 cultured T cells was extracted using RNeasy Micro or Mini kits with on-column DNase digestion, and the RNA was checked on an Agilent 2100 Bioanalyzer. Library preparation employed 5' RACE. TCR libraries were built from RNA with the SMARTer Human TCR a/b Profiling Kit, capturing full V(D)J regions of both alpha and beta chains. The amplified libraries were purified with AMPure XP beads and were validated on an Agilent 2100 Bioanalyzer using the DNA 1000 Kit. The libraries were sequenced on an Illumina MiSeq using the 600-cycle v3 reagent kit, which produced 2 x 300 bp paired-end reads. The paper's data handling went like this. MiXCR and VDJTools were used to process the reads, with non-productive clonotypes filtered out and clonotypes collapsed by CDR3 amino acid sequence prior to recalculating frequencies. CDR3 sequences were matched against the McPAS-TCR database with a Levenshtein distance of 1 allowed, and UpSet plots were generated in R using UpSetR. In TCRdb, the public reads were trimmed at Q25 with fastp and aligned with MiXCR, with productive beta chains retained. Rows are unified per CDR3 protein, each entry keeping the most common DNA and genes. The V and J calls were determined by TCRdb, not by the authors. The table for this sample lists some 2,000 distinct CDR3 sequences; around 16% of them were counted only once. The leading ten clones occupy over 25% of the sample.

This clonotype has at least ten counts. There is no known antigen for this receptor. No quality values exist for individual bases; no much larger clone is one base distant. Overall results and qualifications from the work: All data were obtained from a single patient, described as a first proof of concept, and generalization is therefore limited.

The CDR3 starts with the cysteine, ends with the phenylalanine, and has 14 residues. CDR3 DNA only is kept here, 42 bases in frame from base 1. The germline V gene gives CDR1 as MRHNA and CDR2 as SNTAGT. V loses 3 bases of germline sequence and J loses 2 bases, and the interval between the two ends is 5 bases. Sequencing was carried out using tumor-infiltrating lymphocytes expanded in culture. The clonotype originates from a woman aged 40 to 49 with triple-negative breast cancer. The chain employs TRBV6-4 and TRBJ2-6, with the D segment possibly TRBD1 or TRBD2, each aligning over 5 bases. The nucleotide sequence reads as follows: TGTGCCAGCAGTGAGGGGGCTGGGGCCAACGTCCTGACTTTC. This gives the protein CASSEGAGANVLTF.